These 2 T cell receptor beta chains were sequenced from one sample in a study of tumor and adjacent non-tumor tissue in lung cancer. A modified ARM-PCR protocol with three rounds of nested PCR amplified TCRbeta. TCRdb fed the multiplex PCR reads into MiXCR, producing one record per CDR3 protein. The table records around 82,000 distinct CDR3 sequences, 70% to 90% of them present only once. This sample's RNA came from whole unsorted tissue. This non-tumor lung sample came from over 3 cm beyond the tumor edge. Sequenced sample: distant non-tumor lung tissue. All receptors come from a man in his fifties or sixties with non-small cell lung cancer.

There are a few counts of this clonotype. V is TRBV1 and J is TRBJ2-7; the D call of TRBD1 is as the table states it, not checked on the DNA. TRBV1 is a pseudogene segment. This CDR3 is 18 amino acids long. In nucleotides, the CDR3 is TGCACCAGTATCACCGCCCGGGGGGAAGCGGGAGCACTCTACGAGCAGTACTTC. It encodes CTSITARGEAGALYEQYF.

The V and J genes are TRBV7-9 and TRBJ1-6; D possibly corresponds to TRBD1 (6 bases). The CDR3 has 14 amino acids. V lost 6 bases to trimming and J lost 9 bases, with 15 bases between them. Germline V lookup: CDR1 SEHNR, CDR2 FQNEAQ (reference sequence). This CDR3 reads CASRGAGSGSPLHF. CDR3 coding DNA: TGTGCCAGCAGGGGGGCAGGGAGCGGTTCACCCCTCCACTTT.